This TCR beta chain is from a study of memory CD8 T cells in hepatitis C reinfection. Stated time point: peak reinfection, 3 to 8 weeks after reinfection detection. No in vitro expansion preceded TCR sequencing of the sorted cells. Donors were people who inject drugs in the Montreal HEPCO cohort. Control naive CD8 T cells came from a couple of donors at all three reinfection time points. Profiling relied on immunoSEQ multiplex PCR, and the TCRdb table lists in-frame clones only, not all of them. This table holds 35,000 to 50,000 clones, 85% to 90% found once. The junction had 4 bases not matched to a gene; V was cut back by 6 bases and J by 2 bases. Germline CDR1 reads SNHLY; CDR2 reads FYNNEI. The CDR3 has 15 amino acids.

The rearrangement joins TRBV2 to TRBJ2-7, with TRBD2 identical over 13 bases. The sequenced sample was naive CD8+ T cells sorted from blood. This clonotype originated in a man between 18 and 29 years old with hepatitis C virus infection. The CDR3 DNA follows: TGTGCCAGCAGATCACTAGCGGGAGGGACCTACGAGCAGTACTTC. It specifies CASRSLAGGTYEQYF.